Here is one T cell receptor (beta chain) with its context. V lost 4 bases to trimming and J lost 7 bases; unmatched junction nucleotides: 16. The CDR3 spans 17 residues. Germline CDR1 is SGDLS and CDR2 is YYNGEE. This sample is drawn from a study of T cell changes during pregnancy in multiple sclerosis. Data came from immunoSEQ multiplex PCR; TCRdb stores just in-frame clones and leaves some out. Of about 80,000 clones detected, over 90% appear once; the ten largest clones hold more than 2%. The specimen comprised peripheral blood, sampled in the third trimester of pregnancy. The rearrangement links TRBV9 to TRBJ2-3, with 9 bases that match TRBD2. The sequence came from a female donor with multiple sclerosis, enrolled in a pregnancy study. The DNA of the CDR3 is TGTGCCAGCAGCTCACGCCCACCGGGACTAGCTAACTATACGCAGTATTTT. Translated: CASSSRPPGLANYTQYF. The full variable domain, its missing parts supplied by reference TRBV9 and TRBJ2-3, is DSGVTQTPKHLITATGQRVTLRCSPRSGDLSVYWYQQSLDQGLQFLIQYYNGEERAKGNILERFSAQQFPDLHSELNLSSLELGDSALYFCASSSRPPGLANYTQYFGPGTRLTVL.